The present T cell receptor beta chain was sequenced within a study of identifying expanded T cells in peripheral blood. V lost 1 base to trimming and J lost 1 base; unmatched junction nucleotides: 5. Germline CDR1 is SGHVS and CDR2 is FQNEAQ. The CDR3 is made up of 16 amino acids. Repertoires were generated with immunoSEQ multiplex PCR, while TCRdb's copy carries only in-frame clones and drops some. Among approximately 63,000 clones listed, approximately 87% were seen once. This clone was detected only once. The source material was blood. The TCR comes from a person aged 18 to 75 in good health. The rearrangement uses TRBV7-8 and TRBJ2-3; 7 nucleotides align to TRBD1. CDR3 sequence (DNA): TGTGCCAGCAGCTTAGAGGGGGCAGGGCGCACAGATACGCAGTATTTT. It yields the protein CASSLEGAGRTDTQYF.